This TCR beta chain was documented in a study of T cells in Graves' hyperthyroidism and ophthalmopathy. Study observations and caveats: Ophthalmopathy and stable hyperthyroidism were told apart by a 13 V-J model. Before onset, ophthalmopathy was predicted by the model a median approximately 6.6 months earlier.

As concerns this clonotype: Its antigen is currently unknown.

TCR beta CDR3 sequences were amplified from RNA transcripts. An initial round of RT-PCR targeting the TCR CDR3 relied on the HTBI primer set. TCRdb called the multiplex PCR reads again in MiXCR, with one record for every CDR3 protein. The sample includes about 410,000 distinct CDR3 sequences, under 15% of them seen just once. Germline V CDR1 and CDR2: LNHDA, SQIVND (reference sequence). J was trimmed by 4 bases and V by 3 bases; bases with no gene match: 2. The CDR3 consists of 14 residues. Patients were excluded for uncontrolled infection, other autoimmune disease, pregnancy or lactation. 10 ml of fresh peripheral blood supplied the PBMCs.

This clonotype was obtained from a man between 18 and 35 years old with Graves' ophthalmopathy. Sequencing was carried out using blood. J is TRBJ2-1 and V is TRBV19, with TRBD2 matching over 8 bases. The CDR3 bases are TGTGCCAGTAGTATGAGCGGGAGTTACAATGAGCAGTTCTTC. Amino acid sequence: CASSMSGSYNEQFF.